These T cell receptor beta chains were read from a single sample in a study of blood T cells in healthy people across ages. MiXCR was run by TCRdb on the 5' RACE reads, yielding one entry per CDR3 protein. The sample lists more than 600,000 distinct CDR3 sequences; 20% to 25% were seen once. The same data also contributed to another study, on T cells of mothers and their children.

The sample taken for sequencing was blood. Receptor source: a boy aged 10-17 years in good health. CDR3s include the opening cysteine and the closing phenylalanine or tryptophan. The D gene is left open where the match is weak. Rows give clone size only sometimes, using once, few, many, or a class for an expanded clone.

TRBV29-1	TRBJ2-7	NA	NA	CSVDSGTNYEQHF	TGCAGCGTTGACTCCGGGACCAACTACGAGCAGCACTTC
TRBV12-3/TRBV12-4	TRBJ1-6	few	NA	CASSLGGAGHSPLHF	TGTGCCAGCAGTTTAGGAGGGGCGGGGCATTCACCCCTCCACTTT
TRBV7-3	TRBJ2-3	few	TRBD2	CASSQGLAGGFSGAQYF	TGTGCCAGCAGCCAAGGGCTAGCGGGGGGGTTCAGCGGGGCGCAGTATTTT
TRBV6-1	TRBJ2-7	few	NA	CASSEAIIGLQYF	TGTGCCAGCAGTGAAGCCATCATAGGTTTACAATACTTC
TRBV18	TRBJ2-1	few	TRBD1	CASSPGDSSYEQFF	TGTGCCAGCTCACCAGGGGACAGTTCGTATGAGCAGTTCTTC
TRBV7-2	TRBJ2-7	few	TRBD2	CASSLRIAGYEQYF	TGTGCCAGCAGCTTAAGAATAGCGGGGTACGAGCAGTACTTC
TRBV6-5	TRBJ2-7	few	NA	CASSYYATSYEQYF	TGTGCCAGCAGTTACTACGCGACTTCCTACGAGCAGTACTTC
TRBV11-2	TRBJ2-5	NA	NA	CSSSLAGEETQYF	TGTTCCAGCAGCCTGGCAGGCGAAGAGACCCAGTACTTC
TRBV6-2/TRBV6-3	TRBJ2-1	NA	NA	CASRIGFSEQFF	TGTGCCAGCAGGATAGGTTTCAGCGAGCAGTTCTTC
TRBV6-1	TRBJ1-2	few	NA	CASRAPGQSIGYTF	TGTGCCAGCAGAGCCCCGGGACAATCTATCGGCTACACCTTC
TRBV6-6	TRBJ2-4	NA	TRBD2	CASLGGGEANYIQYF	TGTGCCAGCCTGGGGGGGGGAGAGGCAAATTACATTCAGTACTTC
TRBV12-3/TRBV12-4	TRBJ2-6	NA	TRBD2	CASSQTSGRAGANVLTF	TGTGCCAGCAGTCAGACTAGCGGGAGGGCTGGGGCCAACGTCCTGACTTTC
TRBV5-1	TRBJ2-1	few	NA	CASSFEGNNEQFF	TGCGCCAGCAGCTTTGAAGGAAACAATGAGCAGTTCTTC
TRBV10-3	TRBJ1-4	NA	TRBD1	CAISFQTGATEKLFF	TGTGCCATCAGTTTCCAGACAGGGGCGACTGAAAAACTGTTTTTT
TRBV6-5	TRBJ2-1	NA	NA	CASKRGITYNEQFF	TGTGCCAGCAAGCGCGGGATAACCTACAATGAGCAGTTCTTC
TRBV5-1	TRBJ2-5	NA	NA	CASRLPLDLQETQYF	TGCGCCAGCAGGTTACCGCTCGACCTACAAGAGACCCAGTACTTC
TRBV20-1	TRBJ2-7	NA	TRBD1	CSARDPGQGAYEQYF	TGCAGTGCTAGAGACCCGGGACAGGGAGCCTACGAGCAGTACTTC
TRBV7-2	TRBJ2-5	few	NA	CASSSGGWDGGSETQYF	TGTGCCAGCAGCTCTGGAGGGTGGGACGGGGGTTCGGAGACCCAGTACTTC
TRBV5-1	TRBJ2-5	NA	NA	CASRSSDSGETQYF	TGCGCCAGCAGATCCTCGGATAGCGGAGAGACCCAGTACTTC
TRBV28	TRBJ2-7	few	TRBD1	CAGSPRTGVGYEQYF	TGTGCCGGCAGTCCTCGGACAGGGGTAGGTTACGAGCAGTACTTC
TRBV21-1	TRBJ2-5	NA	NA	CASSPLLGTQYF	TGTGCCAGCAGCCCCCTCTTGGGGACCCAGTACTTC
TRBV7-9	TRBJ2-3	NA	TRBD2	CASSAGTSGITDPQYF	TGTGCCAGCAGCGCCGGGACTAGCGGGATTACAGATCCGCAGTATTTT
TRBV7-2	TRBJ2-7	NA	NA	CASSLVNLKSLHEQYF	TGTGCCAGCAGCTTAGTAAACTTAAAGAGTCTCCACGAGCAGTACTTC
TRBV12-3/TRBV12-4	TRBJ1-5	NA	NA	CASSPRFRPMGNQPQHF	TGTGCCAGCAGTCCCCGGTTCAGACCCATGGGCAATCAGCCCCAGCATTTT
TRBV24-1	TRBJ2-5	NA	NA	CATSDPLVPQETQYF	TGTGCCACCAGTGATCCCCTGGTGCCTCAAGAGACCCAGTACTTC
TRBV10-2	TRBJ2-1	few	TRBD2	CASRTSLVDEQFF	TGCGCCAGCAGGACTAGCCTCGTGGATGAGCAGTTCTTC
TRBV9	TRBJ1-1	NA	NA	CASSPQRPNRDTEAFF	TGTGCCAGCAGCCCCCAGCGCCCTAATCGGGACACTGAAGCTTTCTTT
TRBV11-2	TRBJ2-5	NA	NA	CASGVQETQYF	TGTGCCAGCGGGGTACAAGAGACCCAGTACTTC
TRBV7-9	TRBJ2-7	few	NA	CASSSSDGNIYEQYF	TGTGCCAGCAGCTCGTCGGACGGCAACATCTACGAGCAGTACTTC
TRBV12-3/TRBV12-4	TRBJ1-6	NA	NA	CASIPFGGYSPLHF	TGTGCCAGCATCCCATTCGGGGGTTATTCACCCCTCCACTTT
TRBV6-2/TRBV6-3	TRBJ1-2	NA	NA	CASSYFGQTGYTF	TGTGCCAGCAGTTACTTTGGACAGACCGGCTACACCTTC
TRBV4-2	TRBJ2-1	few	NA	CASSPLNPGASYNEQFF	TGTGCCAGCAGCCCCCTTAATCCGGGCGCCTCCTACAATGAGCAGTTCTTC
TRBV6-6	TRBJ2-7	NA	NA	CASSFRVTYEQYF	TGTGCCAGCAGTTTTCGGGTTACCTACGAGCAGTACTTC
TRBV10-2	TRBJ1-2	few	NA	CASSEAGVGMGGYTF	TGCGCCAGCAGTGAAGCGGGAGTCGGTATGGGTGGCTACACCTTC
TRBV18	TRBJ2-7	many	NA	CASSSGATYEQYF	TGTGCCAGCTCTTCGGGGGCAACCTACGAGCAGTACTTC
TRBV27	TRBJ2-7	NA	TRBD2	CASSHSGLAGDLQNEQYF	TGTGCCAGCAGCCACTCGGGACTAGCGGGAGATCTTCAAAACGAGCAGTACTTC
TRBV7-9	TRBJ2-1	NA	TRBD1	CASSARDSYNEQFF	TGTGCCAGCAGCGCCCGGGACAGTTACAATGAGCAGTTCTTC
TRBV6-5	TRBJ2-1	NA	TRBD2	CASRYSGTSPYNEQFF	TGTGCCAGCAGATACAGCGGGACTAGCCCATACAATGAGCAGTTCTTC
TRBV20-1	TRBJ1-5	few	NA	CSARDSGNQPQHF	TGCAGTGCTAGAGACAGCGGGAATCAGCCCCAGCATTTT
TRBV19	TRBJ2-1	few	TRBD2	CASSMFQRGLVNEQFF	TGTGCCAGTAGTATGTTCCAGCGGGGTTTGGTGAATGAGCAGTTCTTC
TRBV29-1	TRBJ2-5	many	NA	CSVRQETQYF	TGCAGCGTGCGCCAAGAGACCCAGTACTTC
TRBV7-2	TRBJ2-5	NA	TRBD2	CASSQQTSGRGTTQYF	TGTGCCAGCAGCCAACAGACTAGCGGGAGGGGGACGACCCAGTACTTC
TRBV6-1	TRBJ2-7	many	TRBD1	CASSVGQGIHEQYF	TGTGCCAGCAGTGTAGGACAGGGGATACACGAGCAGTACTTC
TRBV7-9	TRBJ1-2	NA	NA	CASSRTGGVRGHTF	TGTGCCAGCAGCCGGACTGGGGGGGTTAGAGGACACACCTTC
TRBV5-1	TRBJ2-7	few	NA	CASSLPRAEGEQYF	TGCGCCAGCAGCTTGCCCAGGGCTGAGGGTGAGCAGTACTTC
TRBV29-1	TRBJ1-4	NA	TRBD1	CSVRDRAEKLFF	TGCAGCGTTCGGGACAGGGCGGAAAAACTGTTTTTT